This T cell receptor beta chain was observed in a study of T cell responses to AZD1222 COVID-19 vaccine. The table came from immunoSEQ multiplex PCR; TCRdb's copy has only in-frame clones and leaves some out. The table lists 100,000 to 150,000 clones, 85% to 90% of them singletons. About this clone itself: Its cognate antigen is unknown.

The study's findings and limits: Spike-specific TCRs gained breadth and depth after people received two AZD1222 doses. Donors in the cohort were predominantly white British and more often female, and clonal diversity was possibly underestimated. Researchers report vaccine-associated CD4 TCRs spanning spike, with dominance at 160-218 and 743-854.

Germline loops: CDR1 KGHDR, CDR2 SFDVKD. The CDR3 totals 15 residues. The V gene end was trimmed by 3 bases and the J gene end by 2 bases; junction bases not matched to a gene: 5. This TCR was sampled from an adult in good health. The starting material was peripheral blood, obtained on day 0 of MenACWY control vaccination. The rearrangement joins TRBV24-1 to TRBJ2-7, with TRBD2 matching 8 bases. For the CDR3, the DNA is TGTGCCACCAGTGATCCCCAAGCGGGGGCCTACGAGCAGTACTTC. The encoded protein is CATSDPQAGAYEQYF.